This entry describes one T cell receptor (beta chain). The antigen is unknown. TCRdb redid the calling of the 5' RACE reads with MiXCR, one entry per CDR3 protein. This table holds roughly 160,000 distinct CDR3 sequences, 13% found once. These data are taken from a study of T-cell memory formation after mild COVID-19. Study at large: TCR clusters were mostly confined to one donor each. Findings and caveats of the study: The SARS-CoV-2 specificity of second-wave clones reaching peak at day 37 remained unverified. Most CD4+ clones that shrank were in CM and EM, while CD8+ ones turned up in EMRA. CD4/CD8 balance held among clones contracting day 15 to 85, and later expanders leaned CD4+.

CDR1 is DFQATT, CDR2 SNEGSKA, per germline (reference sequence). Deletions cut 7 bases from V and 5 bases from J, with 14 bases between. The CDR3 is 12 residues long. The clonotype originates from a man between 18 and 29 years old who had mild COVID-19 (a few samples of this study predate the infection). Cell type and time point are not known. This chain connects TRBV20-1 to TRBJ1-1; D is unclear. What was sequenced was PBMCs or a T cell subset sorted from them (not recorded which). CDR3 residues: CSVKGGLTEAFF. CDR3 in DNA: TGCAGTGTTAAGGGTGGGTTGACTGAAGCTTTCTTT.